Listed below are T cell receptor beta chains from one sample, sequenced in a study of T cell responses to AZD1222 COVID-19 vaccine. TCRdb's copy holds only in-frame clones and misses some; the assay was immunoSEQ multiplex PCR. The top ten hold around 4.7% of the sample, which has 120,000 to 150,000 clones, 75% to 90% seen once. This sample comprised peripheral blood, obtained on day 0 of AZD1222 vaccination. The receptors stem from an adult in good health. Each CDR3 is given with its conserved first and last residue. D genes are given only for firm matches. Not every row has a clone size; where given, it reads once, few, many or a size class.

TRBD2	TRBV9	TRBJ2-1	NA	CASSGVSGPYNEQFF	TGTGCCAGCAGCGGAGTTAGCGGGCCCTACAATGAGCAGTTCTTC
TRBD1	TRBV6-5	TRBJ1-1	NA	CASRKGGYLNTEAFF	TGTGCCAGTCGGAAAGGGGGCTACCTGAACACTGAAGCTTTCTTT
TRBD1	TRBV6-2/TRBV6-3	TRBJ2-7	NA	CASSYSIVGTEDYEQYF	TGTGCCAGCAGTTACTCAATCGTCGGGACAGAGGACTACGAGCAGTACTTC
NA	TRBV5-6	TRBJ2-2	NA	CASRPAAGELFF	TGTGCCAGCAGACCTGCAGCCGGGGAGCTGTTTTTT
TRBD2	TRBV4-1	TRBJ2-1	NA	CASSQSVAGPSYNEQFF	TGCGCCAGCAGCCAGAGCGTAGCGGGGCCCTCCTACAATGAGCAGTTCTTC
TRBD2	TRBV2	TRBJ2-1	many	CASSVGEGSYNEQFF	TGTGCCAGCAGTGTGGGGGAGGGCTCCTACAATGAGCAGTTCTTC
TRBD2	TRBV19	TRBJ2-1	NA	CASSMNSGRASEQFF	TGTGCCAGTAGTATGAACAGCGGGAGGGCCTCTGAGCAGTTCTTC
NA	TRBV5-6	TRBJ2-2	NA	CASSQGAGVTGELFF	TGTGCCAGCAGCCAAGGGGCAGGGGTCACCGGGGAGCTGTTTTTT
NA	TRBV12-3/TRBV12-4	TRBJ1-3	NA	CASRPTGNTIYF	TGTGCCAGCAGACCGACTGGAAACACCATATATTTT
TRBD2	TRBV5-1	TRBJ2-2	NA	CASSSGLASTGELFF	TGCGCCAGCAGCTCTGGACTAGCCAGCACCGGGGAGCTGTTTTTT
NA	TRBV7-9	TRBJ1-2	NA	CASSLVGTVYGYTF	TGTGCCAGCAGCCTAGTTGGGACCGTCTATGGCTACACCTTC
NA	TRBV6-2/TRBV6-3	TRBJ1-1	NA	CASSYSPTEAFF	TGTGCCAGCAGTTACTCGCCAACTGAAGCTTTCTTT
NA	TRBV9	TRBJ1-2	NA	CASSVGPGYGYTF	TGTGCCAGCAGCGTAGGACCCGGATATGGCTACACCTTC
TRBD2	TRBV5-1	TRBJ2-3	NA	CASSVTSGGTADTQYF	TGCGCCAGCAGCGTAACTAGCGGGGGGACCGCAGATACGCAGTATTTT
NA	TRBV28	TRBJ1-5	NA	CASSFVGQPQHF	TGTGCCAGCAGTTTTGTCGGTCAGCCCCAGCATTTT
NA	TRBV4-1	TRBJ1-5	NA	CASSQVPGARNQPQHF	TGCGCCAGCAGCCAGGTTCCCGGGGCCCGCAATCAGCCCCAGCATTTT
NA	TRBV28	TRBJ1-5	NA	CASSPSGARNQPQHF	TGTGCCAGCAGCCCGTCAGGGGCCCGCAATCAGCCCCAGCATTTT
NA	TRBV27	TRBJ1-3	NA	CASSFEGPASSGNTIYF	TGTGCCAGCAGTTTTGAGGGTCCGGCCTCCTCTGGAAACACCATATATTTT
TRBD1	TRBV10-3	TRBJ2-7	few	CAIQYGQGDYEQYF	TGTGCCATCCAATACGGACAGGGGGACTACGAGCAGTACTTC
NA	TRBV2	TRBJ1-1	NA	CASSAQGNTEAFF	TGTGCCAGCAGTGCACAGGGAAACACTGAAGCTTTCTTT
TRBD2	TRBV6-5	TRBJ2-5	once	CASSYRGGMGETQYF	TGTGCCAGCAGTTACAGGGGAGGGATGGGCGAGACCCAGTACTTC
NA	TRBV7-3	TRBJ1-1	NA	CASSPTPTWGTEAFF	TGTGCCAGCAGCCCCACCCCGACCTGGGGCACTGAAGCTTTCTTT
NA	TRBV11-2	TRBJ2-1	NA	CASRQPVQAAYNEQFF	TGTGCCAGCAGGCAACCGGTACAGGCCGCCTACAATGAGCAGTTCTTC
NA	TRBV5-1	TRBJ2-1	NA	CASSLRYNEQFF	TGCGCCAGCAGCCTAAGATACAATGAGCAGTTCTTC
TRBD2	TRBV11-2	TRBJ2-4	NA	CASSFGGVKNIQYF	TGTGCCAGCAGCTTCGGGGGGGTCAAAAACATTCAGTACTTC
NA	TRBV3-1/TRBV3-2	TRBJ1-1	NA	CASSQVGITEAFF	TGTGCCAGCAGCCAAGTAGGGATCACTGAAGCTTTCTTT
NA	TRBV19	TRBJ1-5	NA	CASSTQGYQPQHF	TGTGCCAGTAGTACTCAGGGGTATCAGCCCCAGCATTTT
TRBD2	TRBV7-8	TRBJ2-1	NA	CASRLLAGGPSEQFF	TGTGCCAGCAGGCTCCTAGCGGGGGGGCCTAGTGAGCAGTTCTTC
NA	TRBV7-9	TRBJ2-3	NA	CASSLARAAALGFTDTQYF	TGTGCCAGCAGCTTAGCGAGGGCAGCTGCGTTGGGGTTCACAGATACGCAGTATTTT
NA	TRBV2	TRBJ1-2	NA	CASTTDRSHGYTF	TGTGCCAGCACCACGGACCGATCTCATGGCTACACCTTC
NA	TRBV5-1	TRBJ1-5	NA	CASSLGGGSNQPQHF	TGCGCCAGCAGCTTGGGCGGGGGGAGCAATCAGCCCCAGCATTTT
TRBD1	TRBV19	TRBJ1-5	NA	CASWAGGLNQPQHF	TGTGCCAGTTGGGCAGGGGGCCTTAATCAGCCCCAGCATTTT
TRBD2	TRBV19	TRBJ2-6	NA	CASSATSGGSGANVLTF	TGTGCCAGTAGTGCCACTAGCGGGGGCTCTGGGGCCAACGTCCTGACTTTC
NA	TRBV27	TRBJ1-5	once	CASSLGGATGLQPQHF	TGTGCCAGCAGCCTGGGGGGGGCAACAGGGTTACAGCCCCAGCATTTT
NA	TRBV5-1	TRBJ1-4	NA	CASSWQATNEKLFF	TGCGCCAGCAGTTGGCAGGCAACTAATGAAAAACTGTTTTTT
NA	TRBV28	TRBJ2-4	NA	CASRPQGIKNIQYF	TGTGCCAGCAGACCACAGGGTATTAAAAACATTCAGTACTTC
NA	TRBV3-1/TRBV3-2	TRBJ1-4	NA	CASSQDVGGLEEKLFF	TGTGCCAGCAGCCAAGATGTAGGGGGGTTAGAAGAAAAACTGTTTTTT
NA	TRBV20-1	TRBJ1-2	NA	CRVAKGDGYTF	TGCAGGGTTGCGAAGGGGGATGGCTACACCTTC
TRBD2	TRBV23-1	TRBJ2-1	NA	CASSQRGVWYNEQFF	TGCGCCAGCAGTCAACGGGGGGTTTGGTACAATGAGCAGTTCTTC